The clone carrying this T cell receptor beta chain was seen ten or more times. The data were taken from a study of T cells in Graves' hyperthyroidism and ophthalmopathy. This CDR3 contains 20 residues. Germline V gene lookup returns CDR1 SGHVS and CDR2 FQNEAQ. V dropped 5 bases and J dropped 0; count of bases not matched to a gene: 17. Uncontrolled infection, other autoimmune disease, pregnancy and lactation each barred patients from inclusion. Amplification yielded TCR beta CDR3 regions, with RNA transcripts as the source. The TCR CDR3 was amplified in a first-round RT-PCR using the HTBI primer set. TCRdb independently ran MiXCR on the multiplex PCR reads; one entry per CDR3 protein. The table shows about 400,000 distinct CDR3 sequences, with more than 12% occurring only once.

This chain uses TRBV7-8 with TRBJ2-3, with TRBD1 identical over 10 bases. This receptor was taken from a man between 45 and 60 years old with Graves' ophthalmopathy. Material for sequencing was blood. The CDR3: CASSLPRTGGGLSSTDTQYF. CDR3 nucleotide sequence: TGTGCCAGCAGCCTCCCCCGGACAGGGGGAGGTCTAAGTAGCACAGATACGCAGTATTTT.